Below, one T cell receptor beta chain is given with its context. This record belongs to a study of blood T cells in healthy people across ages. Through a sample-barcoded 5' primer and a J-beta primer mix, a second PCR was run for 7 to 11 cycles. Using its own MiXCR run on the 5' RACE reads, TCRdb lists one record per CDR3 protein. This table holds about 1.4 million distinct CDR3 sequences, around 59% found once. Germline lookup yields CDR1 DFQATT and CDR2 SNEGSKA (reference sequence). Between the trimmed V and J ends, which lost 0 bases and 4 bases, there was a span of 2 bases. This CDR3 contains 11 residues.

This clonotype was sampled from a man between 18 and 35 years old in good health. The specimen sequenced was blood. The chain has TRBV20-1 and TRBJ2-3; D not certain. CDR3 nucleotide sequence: TGCAGTGCTAGAGATGCAGATACGCAGTATTTT. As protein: CSARDADTQYF.